This T cell receptor (beta chain) was sequenced in a study of T cell changes during pregnancy in multiple sclerosis (dated by TCRdb to between 2019 and 2020). Looking at the study overall: Changes in the T cell repertoire over the course of pregnancy were examined in this study in women with multiple sclerosis.

CDR1 and CDR2, looked up from the germline V gene, are MDHEN and SYDVKM. Reading from cysteine to phenylalanine, the CDR3 counts 14 amino acids. CDR3 DNA is the only sequence kept; it has 42 bases, read in frame from the first base. V drops 5 bases and J drops 4 bases, leaving 14 bases in between. To note about this clone: Its antigen remains undetermined. The input lacks base qualities; no much larger clone sits a single base away.

The library was generated by the immunoSEQ multiplex PCR assay. The table was pulled from immuneACCESS by TCRdb, which kept in-frame rearrangements only. Such tables lose some clones; where checked, under half of the loss comes from unresolved V genes, and the rest has no known cause. The sample table shows 35,000 or so clones, and over 80% are seen once. Jointly, the top ten make up roughly 2.8% of the sample. The TCR sequence derives from a female donor in good health, enrolled as a control in a pregnancy study. The source material was CD4+ T cells from peripheral blood mononuclear cells, sampled in the third trimester of pregnancy. Here the chain combines TRBV28 and TRBJ1-2, with TRBD1 as a weak D call on 6 bases. CDR3 loop: CASSPGADSYGYTF. The nucleotides read TGTGCCAGCAGTCCAGGAGCGGACAGCTATGGCTACACCTTC.